The clone carrying this T cell receptor beta chain was seen at least ten times. Its antigen is not known. The CDR3 covers 15 residues. CDR1 is MDHEN and CDR2 is SYDVKM in the germline V gene. The V segment lost 6 bases and the J segment 5 bases; nucleotides outside the gene matches: 8. The data derive from a study of beta chain features in type 1 diabetes. Study at large: The samples had around 98 million sorted cells examined in all. Study-wide findings and caveats: The study found that naive, central memory and Treg TCRB repertoires appeared more similar in patients than in healthy donors.

All of the isolated RNA was reverse transcribed, so expressed TCRB transcripts were sequenced. Naive, central memory and regulatory T cell samples yielded around 3.4 million reads on average. Repertoires were generated with immunoSEQ multiplex PCR, while TCRdb's copy carries only in-frame clones and drops some. Of fewer than 200,000 clones in the sample, over 7.5% were seen once. Source material: central memory CD4+ T cells from blood. The genes are TRBV28 and TRBJ2-3, with 10 bases identical to TRBD1. This sequence originates from a man aged 18 to 30 in good health. The CDR3 sequence is CASSLTGGNGDTQYF. Written as DNA, the CDR3 is TGTGCCAGCAGCCTGACAGGGGGCAACGGAGATACGCAGTATTTT.